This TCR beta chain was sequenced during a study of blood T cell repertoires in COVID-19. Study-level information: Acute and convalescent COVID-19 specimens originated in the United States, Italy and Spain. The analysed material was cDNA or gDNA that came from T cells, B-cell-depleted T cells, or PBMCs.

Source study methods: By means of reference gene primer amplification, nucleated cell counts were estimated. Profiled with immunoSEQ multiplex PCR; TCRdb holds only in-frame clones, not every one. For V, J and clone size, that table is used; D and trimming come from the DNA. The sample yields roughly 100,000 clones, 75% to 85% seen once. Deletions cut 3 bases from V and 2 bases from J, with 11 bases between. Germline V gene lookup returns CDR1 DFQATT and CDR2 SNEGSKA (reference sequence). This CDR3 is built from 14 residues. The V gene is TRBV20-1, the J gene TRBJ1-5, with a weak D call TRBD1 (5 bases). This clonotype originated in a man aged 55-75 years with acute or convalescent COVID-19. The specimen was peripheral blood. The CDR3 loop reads CSASRGKGNQPQHF. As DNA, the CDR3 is TGCAGTGCTAGTCGGGGGAAGGGCAATCAGCCCCAGCATTTT.